This TCR beta chain is drawn from a study of OX40 agonist ivuxolimab in advanced cancers. About the investigation overall: Ivuxolimab was a fully human IgG2 agonistic monoclonal antibody targeting the costimulatory receptor OX40 (CD134). Intravenous ivuxolimab was administered to patients every 2 weeks at six dose levels: 0.01, 0.1, 0.3, 1.5, 3 and 10 mg/kg. Of the 50 or so patients in dose escalation, 19 had hepatocellular carcinoma, about 15 had melanoma, 9 had renal cell carcinoma and 9 had head and neck cancer. In the dose-escalation cohort, approximately 82% of patients were male, and the mean age was roughly 56 years with a range of about 20 to 80. Patients were allowed to have had prior anti-PD-1, anti-PD-L1 or anti-CTLA-4 therapy, and roughly 40% of the dose-escalation patients had been treated with checkpoint inhibitors. Three dose-escalation patients achieved partial responses, one with hepatocellular carcinoma and two with cutaneous melanoma. The purpose of peripheral TCRbeta sequencing was to test whether ivuxolimab changed TCR sequence diversity and led to clonal T-cell expansion. The paper describes the monotherapy dose-escalation part (N of about 54 patients) of the phase I trial of ivuxolimab.

For sequencing of the TCRbeta CDR3 region, genomic DNA was extracted from the sorted cells. The immunoSEQ Assay was used for sequencing of TCRbeta CDR3 regions. What TCRdb holds here is the immuneACCESS table cut down to in-frame rearrangements. Part of the clones is not present; checked against another copy, under half of the missing clones reflect an unresolved V gene, and the others are unexplained. In this sample the table shows 84,000 or so clones, roughly 94% of which occur a single time. Approximately 9.9% of the sample comes from the top ten. Comments on this clone: This receptor's antigen is unknown. Base qualities are not recorded, but no much larger clone differs from it by a single base.

General conclusions and limits of the study: Low levels of normalized T-cell clonal expansion were also seen in some patients who did not respond. At doses of 0.1 to 3.0 mg/kg, clonal expansion of both CD4+ and CD8+ T cells in blood was seen between baseline and week 6. After ivuxolimab, CD8+ T cells had more expanded clones than CD4+ T cells on average. In the 0.1-3.0 mg/kg groups, partial responders were among the patients with the lowest normalized peripheral clonal expansion, particularly in CD8+ T cells. Which antigens the clonally expanded peripheral T cells were specific for was not determined.

Patients with autoimmune disease history or receiving systemic immunosuppression were excluded from the trial. Peripheral blood for TCR sequencing was drawn from every dose cohort at baseline, at cycle 4 day 1 and at cycle 7 day 1. The samples were taken from a phase I, first-in-human, multicenter, open-label dose-escalation trial of ivuxolimab. Adults with locally advanced or metastatic melanoma, renal cell carcinoma, hepatocellular carcinoma or head and neck squamous cell carcinoma were enrolled in the trial. Before TCR sequencing, CD4+ T cells and CD8+ T cells were sorted from peripheral blood as separate populations. According to the germline V gene, CDR1 reads WSHSY and CDR2 reads SAAADI. The CDR3, cysteine through phenylalanine, is 14 amino acids long. Solely the CDR3 DNA is kept, with 42 bases framed from the first base. For this chain, trimming is 3 bases at the V end and 4 bases at the J end, and the number of junction bases without a gene match is 5.

This specimen consisted of CD4+ or CD8+ T cells sorted from blood, obtained in a trial of the OX40 agonist ivuxolimab. The chain was built from TRBV10-2 and TRBJ2-7; 8 of the junction bases match TRBD2. The sequence derives from an adult with an advanced solid tumor such as melanoma, head and neck, liver or kidney cancer. This receptor carries the CDR3 CASSDSGTTYEQYF. The sequence in DNA is TGCGCCAGCAGTGATAGCGGGACCACGTACGAGCAGTACTTC.